This is a list of T cell receptor beta chains from one sample in a study of OX40 agonist ivuxolimab in advanced cancers. Method: immunoSEQ multiplex PCR; TCRdb's copy keeps in-frame clones and lacks some. The table has roughly 80,000 clones, about nine tenths seen once. Sequenced material: CD4+ or CD8+ T cells sorted from blood, taken in a trial of the OX40 agonist ivuxolimab. Receptors originate from an adult with an advanced solid tumor such as melanoma, head and neck, liver or kidney cancer. Each CDR3 is given with its conserved first and last residue. Each record gives: J gene, clone size, D gene, V gene, CDR3 DNA, CDR3 protein. D genes are given only for firm matches. Clone size is given for some rows only: seen once, a few or many times, or a class if the clone is expanded.

>TRBJ1-5|.|.|TRBV6-1
TGTGCCAGCAGTGCCGGAGAGGGCGGCAATCAGCCCCAGCATTTT
CASSAGEGGNQPQHF
>TRBJ1-2|.|TRBD1|TRBV28
TGTGCCAGCAGTTCTGGAGGGGGACAGGGGGACCGCTATGGCTACACCTTC
CASSSGGGQGDRYGYTF
>TRBJ2-2|few|TRBD1|TRBV9
TGTGCCAGCAGCGTAGGGGGACAGGCCTTCACCGGGGAGCTGTTTTTT
CASSVGGQAFTGELFF
>TRBJ2-7|.|.|TRBV28
TGTGCCAGCAGTTTAGGAGGTCAGGTCCCCTACGAGCAGTACTTC
CASSLGGQVPYEQYF
>TRBJ2-4|.|TRBD1|TRBV7-2
TGTGCCAGCAGCTTAACCGGGACAGGGATAGTGGGAAACATTCAGTACTTC
CASSLTGTGIVGNIQYF
>TRBJ1-4|.|.|TRBV30
TGTGCCTGGAGTTGGCAGGCTAATGAAAAACTGTTTTTT
CAWSWQANEKLFF
>TRBJ2-1|.|TRBD1|TRBV4-3
TGCGCCAGCAGCCGTGGGACAGGGACCTACAATGAGCAGTTCTTC
CASSRGTGTYNEQFF
>TRBJ1-2|.|.|TRBV28
TGTGCCAGCAGTTTAGGGGATTCCAACTATGGCTACACCTTC
CASSLGDSNYGYTF
>TRBJ2-6|.|.|TRBV5-1
TGCGCCAGCAGCTTTCTGATCTCTGGGGCCAACGTCCTGACTTTC
CASSFLISGANVLTF
>TRBJ2-7|.|.|TRBV7-2
TGTGCCAGCAGCCTGGGACTTTATTCCTACGAGCAGTACTTC
CASSLGLYSYEQYF
>TRBJ2-1|.|TRBD2|TRBV10-3
TGTGCCATCAGCACTAGCGGGGACCTCACCGCCAGTCGGTTCTTC
CAISTSGDLTASRFF
>TRBJ1-1|.|.|TRBV7-6
TGTGCCAGCAGCTCGGACAGGAACACTGAAGCTTTCTTT
CASSSDRNTEAFF
>TRBJ1-2|.|.|TRBV6-6
TGTGCCAGCAGAGGGAATGGCTACACCTTC
CASRGNGYTF
>TRBJ1-1|.|.|TRBV6-6
TGTGCCAGCAGTCAGTATGGGGGCGAAATTGAAGCTTTCTTT
CASSQYGGEIEAFF